These 12 T cell receptor beta chains were all obtained from the same sample, sequenced in a study of cytomegalovirus exposure and HLA in healthy donors. Only in-frame clones appear in the TCRdb table, and some are missing; sequencing was by immunoSEQ multiplex PCR. The table has some 130,000 clones, around 80% seen once. The sequenced material came from PBMCs. The receptors stem from a man younger than 45 in good health and CMV-seropositive.

The sample holds a few counts of this clone. The DNA is omitted, as the CDR3 cannot be located on it reliably, and the CDR3 follows TCRdb's listing. This chain joins TRBV29-1 and TRBJ1-1; the DNA was not compared with TRBD1, the D call given in the table. Per the germline V gene, CDR1 is SQVTM and CDR2 is ANQGSEA. 11 amino acids form the CDR3, both terminal residues included. The CDR3: CSVARGSETFF.

V is TRBV7-2 and J is TRBJ1-2; 10 bases are shared with TRBD1. The V gene end was trimmed by 5 bases and the J gene end by 8 bases; junction bases not matched to a gene: 11. From germline, CDR1 is SGHTA and CDR2 FQGNSA. The CDR3 runs to 15 residues. DNA of the CDR3: TGTGCCAGCAGCACCCCCGGGACAGGGGCTGGGGGCTACACCTTC. Protein sequence: CASSTPGTGAGGYTF.

The rearrangement joins TRBV10-2 to TRBJ2-5; 7 nucleotides match TRBD2. This CDR3 is built from 14 residues. Losses at the gene ends were 0 bases for V and 7 bases for J; bases not matched to a gene: 5. Germline CDR1 WSHSY, CDR2 SAAADI. CDR3 DNA sequence: TGCGCCAGCAGTGAGTCGGGCAGGGAGGGGACCCAGTACTTC. Its protein is CASSESGREGTQYF.

The V gene is TRBV6-5, the J gene TRBJ2-4; D gene uncertain. V was pared by 8 bases and J by 0 bases, with 11 bases between. The germline gives CDR1 MNHEY, CDR2 SVGAGI. The CDR3 covers 14 residues. The CDR3 DNA reads TGTGCCAGCCTATGTAAGCTAGCCAAAAACATTCAGTACTTC. Translating gives CASLCKLAKNIQYF.

The chain carries TRBV9 and TRBJ1-2; D may be TRBD1 (6 bases). In germline, CDR1 is SGDLS, CDR2 YYNGEE. The V and J ends lost 5 bases and 4 bases respectively, with 18 bases between them. The CDR3 extends over 15 amino acids. CDR3 sequence reads: CASRAGQSTLYGYTF. The CDR3, as DNA: TGTGCCAGCAGAGCCGGACAGTCAACTCTCTATGGCTACACCTTC.

This clone was seen a single time. This chain uses TRBV7-9 with TRBJ1-2; D call uncertain. The CDR3 has 13 residues. Trimming removed 1 base from V and 8 bases from J, with 11 bases in between. Per germline, CDR1 SEHNR and CDR2 FQNEAQ (reference sequence). Here the CDR3 DNA reads TGTGCCAGCAGCTTAGGCACCGTAGTAGGCTACACCTTC. Protein product: CASSLGTVVGYTF.

The chain recombines TRBV11-1 with TRBJ2-1, with 7 bases that match TRBD2. CDR1 is SGHAT, CDR2 FQDESV, per germline (reference sequence). Germline trimming cut 5 bases from V and 5 bases from J; bases unmatched to any gene: 12. This CDR3 contains 16 residues. The CDR3 is CASSAPWEGPNNEQFF. In DNA, the CDR3 is TGTGCCAGCAGCGCCCCGTGGGAGGGCCCCAACAATGAGCAGTTCTTC.

The rearrangement uses TRBV18 and TRBJ2-2; maybe TRBD1 (6 bases). Trimming removed 3 bases from V and 3 bases from J, with 11 bases in between. The CDR3 loop spans 15 amino acids. Germline V lookup: CDR1 KGHSH, CDR2 LQKENI. CDR3 region: CASSPSGVDTGELFF. CDR3 DNA: TGTGCCAGCTCACCGTCAGGGGTCGACACCGGGGAGCTGTTTTTT.

This clone was detected only once. The gene calls are TRBV2 and TRBJ2-7; 9 positions match TRBD2. J was trimmed by 2 bases and V by 9 bases; bases with no gene match: 5. The germline gives CDR1 SNHLY, CDR2 FYNNEI. This CDR3 has 13 residues. The CDR3, as DNA: TGTGCCAGTGGGACTAGCATTCCCTACGAGCAGTACTTC. Residues: CASGTSIPYEQYF.

The gene calls are TRBV5-1 and TRBJ2-2, with D perhaps matching TRBD2 (7 bases). V dropped 5 bases and J dropped 4 bases, with 15 bases sitting between them. The CDR3 loop spans 15 amino acids. Germline lookup yields CDR1 SGHRS and CDR2 YFSETQ. The CDR3 sequence: CASRKPGGSTGELFF. CDR3 sequence (DNA): TGCGCCAGCAGAAAACCGGGGGGCAGCACCGGGGAGCTGTTTTTT.

The chain uses TRBV7-2 and TRBJ2-4; no clear D gene. V was clipped by 1 base and J by 2 bases, with 9 bases between them. The CDR3 has 15 residues. Germline loops: CDR1 SGHTA, CDR2 FQGNSA. This CDR3 is CASSLGLLTKNIQYF. The CDR3 region has the DNA TGTGCCAGCAGCTTAGGACTTTTGACCAAAAACATTCAGTACTTC.

The chain couples TRBV18 to TRBJ2-7, with a tentative D call TRBD1 (5 bases). Germline values: CDR1 KGHSH, CDR2 LQKENI. The CDR3 has 15 amino acids. Trimming removed 3 bases at V and 1 base at J, with 13 bases between. The chain's CDR3 is CASSPRQIQSYEQYF. CDR3 coding DNA: TGTGCCAGCTCACCGAGACAGATTCAGTCCTACGAGCAGTACTTC.